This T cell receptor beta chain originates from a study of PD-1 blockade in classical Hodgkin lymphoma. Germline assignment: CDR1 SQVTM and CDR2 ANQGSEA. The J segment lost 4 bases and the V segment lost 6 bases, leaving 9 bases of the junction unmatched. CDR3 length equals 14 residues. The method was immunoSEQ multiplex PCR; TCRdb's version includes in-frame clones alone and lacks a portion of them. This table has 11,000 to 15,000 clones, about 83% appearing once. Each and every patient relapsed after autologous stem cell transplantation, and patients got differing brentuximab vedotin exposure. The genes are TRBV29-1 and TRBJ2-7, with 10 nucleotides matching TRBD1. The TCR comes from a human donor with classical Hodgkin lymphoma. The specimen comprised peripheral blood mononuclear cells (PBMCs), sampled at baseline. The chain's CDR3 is CSVAGTGVGYEQYF. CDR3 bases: TGCAGCGTGGCCGGGACAGGGGTGGGATACGAGCAGTACTTC.